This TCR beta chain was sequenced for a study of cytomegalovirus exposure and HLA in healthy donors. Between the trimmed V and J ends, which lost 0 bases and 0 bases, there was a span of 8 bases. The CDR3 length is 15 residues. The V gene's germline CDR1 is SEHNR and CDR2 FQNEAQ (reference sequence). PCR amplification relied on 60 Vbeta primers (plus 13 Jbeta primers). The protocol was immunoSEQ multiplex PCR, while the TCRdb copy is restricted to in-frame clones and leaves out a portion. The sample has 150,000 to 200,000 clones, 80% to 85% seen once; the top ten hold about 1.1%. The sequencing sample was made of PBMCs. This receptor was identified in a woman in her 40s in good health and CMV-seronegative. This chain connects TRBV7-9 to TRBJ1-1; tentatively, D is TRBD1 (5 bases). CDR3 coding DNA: TGTGCCAGCAGCTTAGCGGACACAGTGAACACTGAAGCTTTCTTT. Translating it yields CASSLADTVNTEAFF.